A single TCR beta chain is shown here with its context. Original methodology: Using reference gene primer amplification, nucleated cell counts were estimated. Here immunoSEQ multiplex PCR was the method, and the copy in TCRdb shows in-frame clones only, minus some. From that table come the V and J calls and clone size; the DNA was used to work out D and trimming. Among tens of thousands of clones listed, about 90% were seen once. The sample belongs to a study of blood T cell repertoires in COVID-19. Background on the study: The samples span acute and convalescent COVID-19 from the United States, Italy and Spain. In each case, the material was cDNA or gDNA derived from T cells, B-cell-depleted T cells, or PBMCs.

This CDR3 spans 15 amino acids. Deletions cut 7 bases from V and 5 bases from J, with 17 bases between. Germline V gives CDR1 SNHLY, CDR2 FYNNEI. This chain joins TRBV2 and TRBJ2-2; a weak D match, TRBD1 (6 bases). Source material: peripheral blood. The sequence derives from a woman aged 50 to 60 in a cohort sampled during active COVID-19. CDR3 nucleotide sequence: TGTGCCAGCAAGGACGGCAGGGGCCCGACCGGGGAGCTGTTTTTT. This encodes CASKDGRGPTGELFF.